This T cell receptor (beta chain) was found in a study of preoperative IRX-2 immunotherapy in early breast cancer. The CDR3 sequence is 15 residues long. After removal of 7 bases from V and 2 bases from J, the junction contained 8 bases not matched to a gene. Germline V CDR1 and CDR2: MNHGY, SAAAGT. The treatment was: preoperative locoregional IRX-2 cytokine immunotherapy. This phase Ib study tested locoregional IRX-2 cytokine immunotherapy given before surgery. The repertoire was sequenced with immunoSEQ multiplex PCR; TCRdb's copy has only in-frame clones and lacks some. The table shows 34,000 or so clones, with roughly 80% occurring only once. This clone was seen a handful of times.

The chain recombines TRBV6-8 with TRBJ2-1; TRBD2 aligns across 7 bases. This sample comprised lymph node tissue, obtained from a patient treated with IRX-2 immunotherapy. This sequence originates from a human donor with breast cancer. CDR3: CASMKGGTPYNEQFF. The CDR3 DNA reads TGTGCCAGCATGAAGGGAGGGACTCCCTACAATGAGCAGTTCTTC.